This T cell receptor (beta chain) stems from a study of blood T cell repertoires in COVID-19. Study information: Italy, Spain and the United States were the sources of the convalescent and acute COVID-19 samples. The analysed material was cDNA or gDNA that came from T cells, B-cell-depleted T cells, or PBMCs.

Trimming cost V 4 bases and J 5 bases; bases outside gene matches: 2. Germline CDR1 reads SNHLY; CDR2 reads FYNNEI. The CDR3 has 13 residues. How the authors handled the data: The assay estimated nucleated cells by amplifying reference gene primers. The method was immunoSEQ multiplex PCR; TCRdb's version includes in-frame clones alone and lacks a portion of them. V and J calls and clone size are those listed in that table; D and trimming were worked out from the DNA. The sample has 62,000 or so clones, roughly 85% seen once. The J gene is TRBJ2-4, the V gene TRBV2, with 7 bases lining up with TRBD1. Sequenced input: peripheral blood. The receptor was isolated from a woman aged 60 to 75 with acute or convalescent COVID-19. CDR3 sequence: CASSGQGQNIQYF. DNA of the CDR3: TGTGCCAGCAGTGGACAGGGCCAAAACATTCAGTACTTC.